Described below is a single T cell receptor (beta chain) sequence and its context. Its antigen is unknown. This specimen belongs to a study of vaccination effects on CD4 cells after COVID-19. Before sequencing, viral peptide pools were used by the ViraFEST assay to expand antigen-specific CD4+ T cells. Once cultured for under 11 days, the cells underwent separation to obtain CD4+ T cells. No vaccinee had earlier SARS-CoV-2 infection, and nucleocapsid antibodies were negative. Germline V gene sequence: CDR1 LNHDA, CDR2 SQIVND (reference sequence). CDR3 length: 17 amino acids. V was trimmed by 6 bases and J by 1 base, leaving 18 bases between them. The assay was immunoSEQ multiplex PCR, and TCRdb's table has in-frame clones only and misses some. The sample records some 65,000 clones, roughly four fifths being singletons.

The sequences come from CD4+ T cells from PBMCs cultured with HCoV-NL63 spike peptides, collected before COVID-19 vaccination. The V call is TRBV19, the J call TRBJ1-4; no clear D gene. The sequence came from a human donor who received a COVID-19 vaccine. CDR3 sequence: CASSHTLRRGTNEKLFF. CDR3 bases: TGTGCCAGTAGCCACACTTTAAGGCGCGGAACTAATGAAAAACTGTTTTTT.